The rows below give T cell receptor beta chains drawn from one sample of a study of shared clonotypes between healthy human individuals. Some clones are missing from TCRdb's copy, which holds only in-frame ones; the method was immunoSEQ multiplex PCR. The repertoire holds some 1,400,000 clones, with roughly 96% as singletons. The sequencing input was naive CD4+ T cells sorted from blood. The receptors come from a man between 25 and 39 years old in good health. Both conserved end residues are trimmed from each CDR3.

v_gene: TRBV5-1
j_gene: TRBJ2-1
CDR3aa: ASSLEGEFEQF

v_gene: TRBV18
j_gene: TRBJ2-5
CDR3aa: ASSPLGQAKETQY

v_gene: TRBV7-2
j_gene: TRBJ2-5
CDR3aa: ASSPLETQY

v_gene: TRBV27
j_gene: TRBJ2-3
CDR3aa: ASSPLTKSTDTQY

v_gene: TRBV5-1
j_gene: TRBJ2-1
CDR3aa: ASSLARVLRDEQF

v_gene: TRBV7-7
j_gene: TRBJ2-7
CDR3aa: ASSSNPMGAGGNYEQY

v_gene: TRBV19
j_gene: TRBJ1-2
CDR3aa: ASKGHLNAGYT

v_gene: TRBV19
j_gene: TRBJ2-1
CDR3aa: ASSSGTSGNYNEQF

v_gene: TRBV15
j_gene: TRBJ2-7
CDR3aa: ATSKEGASSYEQY

v_gene: TRBV6-5
j_gene: TRBJ2-7
CDR3aa: ASRGQTYEQY

v_gene: TRBV28
j_gene: TRBJ1-2
CDR3aa: ASYGGAAGYT

v_gene: TRBV30
j_gene: TRBJ2-3
CDR3aa: AWNQVRGSNVTDTQY

v_gene: TRBV6-5
j_gene: TRBJ2-1
CDR3aa: ASRRVEGVQF

v_gene: TRBV2
j_gene: TRBJ1-1
CDR3aa: ASSVAALNTEAF

v_gene: TRBV2
j_gene: TRBJ1-1
CDR3aa: ASRVEAF

v_gene: TRBV11-2
j_gene: TRBJ2-5
CDR3aa: ASSPSWRETQY

v_gene: TRBV2
j_gene: TRBJ2-2
CDR3aa: ASSTQGAPGELF

v_gene: TRBV14
j_gene: TRBJ2-7
CDR3aa: ASSPITYEQY

v_gene: TRBV13
j_gene: TRBJ1-4
CDR3aa: ASSLSQLLNEKLF

v_gene: TRBV5-4
j_gene: TRBJ2-1
CDR3aa: ASSLGSREQF

v_gene: TRBV6-6
j_gene: TRBJ2-1
CDR3aa: ASSYSTRPEGQF

v_gene: TRBV28
j_gene: TRBJ2-2
CDR3aa: ASSPGLSGELF

v_gene: TRBV7-3
j_gene: TRBJ2-1
CDR3aa: ASSQGLAGTGALGEQF

v_gene: TRBV30
j_gene: TRBJ2-7
CDR3aa: AWAPLLAGRYEQY

v_gene: TRBV18
j_gene: TRBJ1-3
CDR3aa: ASSRTANSGNTIY